Presented here are 13 T cell receptor beta chains from one specimen sequenced in a study of beta chain features in type 1 diabetes. Expressed TCRB transcripts were sequenced because the entire RNA isolate underwent reverse transcription. Generated by immunoSEQ multiplex PCR, the TCRdb table keeps only in-frame clones and is missing some. The table lists a few hundred thousand clones, around 16% of them singletons. The sample consisted of naive CD4+ T cells from blood. Receptors originate from a woman under 30 in good health.

This clone has just a few counts. The gene calls are TRBV5-1 and TRBJ2-1; TRBD2 matches 7 bases. The trim removed 0 bases at V and 2 bases at J, leaving 5 bases unmatched. Germline lookup yields CDR1 SGHRS and CDR2 YFSETQ. The CDR3 is 16 residues long. CDR3: CASSLVRGSAYNEQFF. The DNA of the CDR3 is TGCGCCAGCAGCTTGGTACGCGGGAGCGCCTACAATGAGCAGTTCTTC.

The chain combines TRBV5-4 with TRBJ1-1, with D tentatively TRBD1 (5 bases). The V gene lost 2 bases and the J gene lost 0 bases, with 5 bases spanning the gap. From germline, CDR1 is SGHNT and CDR2 YYREEE (reference sequence). The CDR3 sequence is 13 residues long. The CDR3 loop is CASSFRVNTEAFF. CDR3 nucleotides: TGTGCCAGCAGCTTCAGGGTGAACACTGAAGCTTTCTTT.

This clone was found a few times. The chain couples TRBV5-4 to TRBJ2-2, with 12 bases lining up with TRBD2. The germline V gene has CDR1 SGHNT and CDR2 YYREEE (reference sequence). The CDR3 has 16 residues. V trimming: 4 bases; J trimming: 7 bases; junction bases outside the gene matches: 8. DNA for the CDR3: TGTGCCAGCAGCGCCCTAGCGGGAGGGAATGTCGGGGAGCTGTTTTTT. This codes for CASSALAGGNVGELFF.

The rearrangement links TRBV5-1 to TRBJ2-3, with D perhaps TRBD1 (6 bases). In germline, CDR1 is SGHRS, CDR2 YFSETQ. CDR3 length: 15 amino acids. The V end was cut by 4 bases, the J end by 1 base, with 13 bases between. The CDR3 DNA reads as TGCGCCAGCAGCCCCGACAGGACCGGCACAGATACGCAGTATTTT. It translates to CASSPDRTGTDTQYF.

The genes are TRBV15 and TRBJ2-7, with 7 bases aligning to TRBD1. In germline, CDR1 is LNHNV, CDR2 YYDKDF (reference sequence). Trimming at V came to 8 bases and at J to 5 bases, leaving 3 bases not matched to a gene. The CDR3 has 11 amino acids. CDR3 DNA sequence: TGTGCCACCCGGGACAGCCACGAGCAGTACTTC. Amino acid sequence: CATRDSHEQYF.

This chain joins TRBV5-1 and TRBJ2-1; D is perhaps TRBD2 (5 bases). With 6 bases removed from V and 2 bases from J, the gap between germline ends came to 15 bases. The CDR3 loop spans 15 amino acids. Germline assignment: CDR1 SGHRS and CDR2 YFSETQ. The CDR3 region is CASTFEAVPYNEQFF. For the CDR3, the DNA is TGCGCCAGCACCTTCGAAGCGGTCCCCTACAATGAGCAGTTCTTC.

This sequence joins TRBV30 and TRBJ2-1; TRBD2 matches at 10 bases. CDR1 and CDR2 from the germline V gene are GTSNPN and SVGIG (reference sequence). V lost 0 bases, J lost 6 bases, and 8 bases stayed unmatched. This CDR3 contains 16 residues. The CDR3, as DNA: TGTGCCTGGAGTGTAAAGCTGGCTAGCGGGAGCAATGAGCAGTTCTTC. As protein: CAWSVKLASGSNEQFF.

This clone has more than one count but fewer than ten. The chain is built from TRBV10-3 and TRBJ2-1; 12 nucleotides line up with TRBD2. Germline assignment: CDR1 ENHRY and CDR2 SYGVKD. With V trimmed by 6 bases and J by 8 bases, 8 bases remained unmatched. The CDR3 sequence is 15 residues long. Written as DNA, the CDR3 is TGTGCCATCAGCGAAAGACTAGCGGGAGAACATGAGCAGTTCTTC. Amino acid sequence: CAISERLAGEHEQFF.

This rearrangement joins TRBV29-1 to TRBJ2-1; 9 bases map to TRBD2. The V and J ends lost 3 bases and 7 bases, in that order; junction bases with no gene match: 7. CDR1 is SQVTM and CDR2 is ANQGSEA in the germline V gene. The CDR3 runs 14 residues. As DNA, the CDR3 is TGCAGCGTTGATGCTAGCGGGACGTGGAATGAGCAGTTCTTC. This translates into CSVDASGTWNEQFF.

The chain has TRBV29-1 and TRBJ2-7; D is uncertain. The CDR3 has 12 amino acids. Trimming cost V 0 bases and J 6 bases, with 9 bases left between them. Germline CDR1 and CDR2: SQVTM and ANQGSEA. The CDR3 loop reads CSVEDYQVEQYF. The CDR3, as DNA: TGCAGCGTTGAAGATTACCAGGTCGAGCAGTACTTC.

This clone was observed a few times. CDR3 region: CASSLRQNYEQYF. As DNA, the CDR3 is TGTGCCAGCAGTTTACGACAGAACTACGAGCAGTACTTC. The V call is TRBV28, the J call TRBJ2-7; tentatively, D is TRBD1 (5 bases). Germline V gives CDR1 MDHEN, CDR2 SYDVKM. This CDR3 spans 13 amino acids. V lost 2 bases to trimming and J lost 3 bases, with 8 bases between them.

The V gene is TRBV7-6, the J gene TRBJ2-5; D ambiguous. The CDR3 has 12 residues. V was trimmed by 1 base and J by 5 bases, leaving 5 bases between them. Germline values: CDR1 SGHVS, CDR2 FNYEAQ. In nucleotides, the CDR3 is TGTGCCAGCAGCTTAGGGGCGGAGACCCAGTACTTC. This sequence encodes CASSLGAETQYF.

The CDR3 region is CASSSGQAPYEQYF. For the CDR3, the DNA is TGTGCCAGCAGCTCCGGACAGGCCCCCTACGAGCAGTACTTC. The chain links TRBV7-2 to TRBJ2-7, with 7 bases that match TRBD1. The CDR3 sequence is 14 residues long. V lost 4 bases to trimming and J lost 2 bases; unmatched junction nucleotides: 5. The germline CDR1 and CDR2 sequences are SGHTA and FQGNSA. Supplemented by reference TRBV7-2 and TRBJ2-7, the full variable domain reads GAGVSQSPSNKVTEKGKDVELRCDPISGHTALYWYRQSLGQGLEFLIYFQGNSAPDKSGLPSDRFSAERTGGSVSTLTIQRTQQEDSAVYLCASSSGQAPYEQYFGPGTRLTVT.